This T cell receptor beta chain was identified during a study of cytomegalovirus exposure and HLA in healthy donors. Whole-study results and caveats: A few chains linked to CMV were shown in vitro to be specific for CMV antigens. V segments that were indistinguishable, TRBV6-2 and TRBV6-3 among them, were omitted from analysis. Sequencing depth roughly uniform across donors was assumed in presence/absence analyses.

Turning to this clone: Its antigen is still unknown.

With 8 bases removed from V and 0 bases from J, the gap between germline ends came to 10 bases. The CDR3 covers 13 residues. Germline CDR1 reads SNHLY; CDR2 reads FYNNEI. It was with 60 Vbeta and 13 Jbeta primers that the PCR ran. Sequencing was performed with immunoSEQ multiplex PCR; in TCRdb, only in-frame clones are kept and a portion is missing. The sample features over 45,000 clones, with 2% to 2.5% in its top ten. The sequence came from a woman between 35 and 50 years old in good health and CMV-seronegative. The sequenced sample consisted of PBMCs. J is TRBJ1-1 and V is TRBV2; no firm D call. The CDR3: CASVGDLNTEAFF. CDR3 DNA: TGTGCCAGCGTGGGAGACCTGAACACTGAAGCTTTCTTT.